This T cell receptor (beta chain) stems from a study of T cells after posttransplantation cyclophosphamide. General study results and limits: Later post-transplant blood repertoires were often dominated by donor CD8+ memory clones. TRB overlap between skin or GI tissue T cells and blood was limited. TRB clonality was highly associated with recipient CMV seropositivity and reactivation.

Assay: immunoSEQ multiplex PCR; the TCRdb copy retains only in-frame clones and omits some. The sample shows some 6,900 clones, under 95% of them seen only once. The CDR3 length is 13 residues. The V gene's germline CDR1 is MNHNY and CDR2 SVGAGI (reference sequence). Trimming removed 4 bases from V and 1 base from J, with 8 bases in between. About this clone: Its target is not known.

A marrow graft followed busulfan-fludarabine conditioning, with cyclophosphamide on days +3 and +4. The clonotype originates from a female patient aged 50-59 years who received an allogeneic stem cell transplant from a related donor, was CMV-positive, and had no GVHD. These T cells may partly come from the graft donor. The chain couples TRBV6-6 to TRBJ2-7; tentative D call: TRBD1 (5 bases). Material: PBMCs, obtained approximately 190 weeks after allogeneic stem cell transplant with posttransplant cyclophosphamide. CDR3 residues: CASSLGPSYEQYF. The CDR3 nucleotides read TGTGCCAGCAGTTTGGGGCCTTCCTACGAGCAGTACTTC.